This T cell receptor (beta chain) was captured by sequencing in a study of cytomegalovirus exposure and HLA in healthy donors. Germline CDR1 is LGHNA and CDR2 is YNFKEQ. The CDR3 consists of 15 residues. Germline trimming cut 4 bases from V and 0 bases from J; bases unmatched to any gene: 5. The donors were in the approximately 110-subject validation cohort; that cohort was separate from the approximately 670-subject first cohort. General study results and limits: The classifier, whose performance was assessed in both the original and validation cohorts, reportedly diagnosed cytomegalovirus status with high specificity and sensitivity. Specificity for CMV antigens was confirmed in vitro for a few of the CMV-associated chains.

In regard to this clone: The antigen is unknown.

The assay was immunoSEQ multiplex PCR, and TCRdb's table has in-frame clones only and misses some. The sample lists about 190,000 clones, about 84% seen once, with roughly 1.5% in the top ten. The sequence was obtained from a woman aged 18-35 years in good health and CMV-seronegative. J is TRBJ1-1 and V is TRBV4-2, with 7 bases lining up with TRBD1. Sequenced material: PBMCs. The CDR3, as DNA: TGTGCCAGCAGCCCCGGGACAGAGTTGAACACTGAAGCTTTCTTT. Protein sequence: CASSPGTELNTEAFF.